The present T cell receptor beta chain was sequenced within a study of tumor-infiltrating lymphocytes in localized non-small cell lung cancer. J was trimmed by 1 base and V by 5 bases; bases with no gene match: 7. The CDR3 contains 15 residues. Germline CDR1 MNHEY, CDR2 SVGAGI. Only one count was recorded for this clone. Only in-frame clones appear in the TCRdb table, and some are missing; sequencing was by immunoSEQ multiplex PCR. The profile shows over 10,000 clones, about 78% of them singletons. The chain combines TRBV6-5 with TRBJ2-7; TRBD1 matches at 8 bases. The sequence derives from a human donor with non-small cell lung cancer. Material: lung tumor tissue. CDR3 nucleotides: TGTGCCAGCAGTCCGGGGCAGGGGGCATCCTACGAGCAGTACTTC. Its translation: CASSPGQGASYEQYF.